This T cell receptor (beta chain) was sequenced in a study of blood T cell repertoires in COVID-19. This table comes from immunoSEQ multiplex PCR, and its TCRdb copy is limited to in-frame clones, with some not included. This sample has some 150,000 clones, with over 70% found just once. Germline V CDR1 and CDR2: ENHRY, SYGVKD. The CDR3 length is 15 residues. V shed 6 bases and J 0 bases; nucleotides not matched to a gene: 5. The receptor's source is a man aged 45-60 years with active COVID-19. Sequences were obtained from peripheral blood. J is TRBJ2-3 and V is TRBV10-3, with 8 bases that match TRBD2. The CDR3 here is CAISLAGGSTDTQYF. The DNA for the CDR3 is TGTGCCATCAGCCTCGCGGGGGGCAGCACAGATACGCAGTATTTT.